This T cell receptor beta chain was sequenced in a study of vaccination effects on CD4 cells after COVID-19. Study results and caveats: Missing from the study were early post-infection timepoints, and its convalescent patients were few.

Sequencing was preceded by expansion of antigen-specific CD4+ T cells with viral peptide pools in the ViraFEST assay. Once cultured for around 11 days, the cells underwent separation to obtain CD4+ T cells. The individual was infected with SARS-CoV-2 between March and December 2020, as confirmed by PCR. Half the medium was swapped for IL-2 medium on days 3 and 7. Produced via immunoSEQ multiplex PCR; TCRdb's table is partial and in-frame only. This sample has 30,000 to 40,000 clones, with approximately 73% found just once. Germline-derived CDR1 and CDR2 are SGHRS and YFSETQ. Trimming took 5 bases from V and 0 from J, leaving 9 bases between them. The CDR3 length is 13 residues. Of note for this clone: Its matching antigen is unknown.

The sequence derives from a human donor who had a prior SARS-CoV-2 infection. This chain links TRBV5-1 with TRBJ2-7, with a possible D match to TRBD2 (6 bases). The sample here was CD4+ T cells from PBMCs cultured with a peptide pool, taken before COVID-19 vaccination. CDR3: CASRQGGSYEQYF. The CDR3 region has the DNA TGCGCCAGCAGGCAGGGAGGCTCCTACGAGCAGTACTTC.